A single sample gave rise to the 30 T cell receptor beta chains below, sequenced in a study of blood T cell repertoires in COVID-19 (dated by TCRdb to 2019 to 2021). The library was produced with the immunoSEQ multiplex PCR assay. In its TCRdb copy, this immuneACCESS table keeps in-frame sequences only and misses some clones. Where compared with another copy, unresolved V genes explain less than half of these, and the others have no known cause. Across this sample there are around 250,000 clones, with 65% to 90% seen only once. The leading ten clones occupy roughly a sixth of the sample. What was sequenced was PBMCs or T cells enriched from blood (not recorded which). The receptors originated from a man between 18 and 35 years old who had recovered from COVID-19.

V usage is TRBV24-1 and J usage is TRBJ2-1; 14 bases align to TRBD2. Trimming at V came to 4 bases and at J to 2 bases, leaving 12 bases not matched to a gene. CDR3 length equals 20 residues. CDR1 and CDR2 from the germline V gene are KGHDR and SFDVKD. The DNA of the CDR3 is TGTGCCACCAGTGAATCCGGACTAGCGGGAGGTCAAAGAGCCTACAATGAGCAGTTCTTC. It encodes CATSESGLAGGQRAYNEQFF.

This chain joins TRBV7-2 and TRBJ1-1, with D perhaps TRBD1 (5 bases). The CDR3 runs to 14 residues. The V gene's germline CDR1 is SGHTA and CDR2 FQGNSA. The V and J ends lost 3 bases and 3 bases respectively, with 11 bases between them. CDR3 sequence (DNA): TGTGCCAGCAGCTTTGTGCAGGGATACACTGAAGCTTTCTTT. It yields the protein CASSFVQGYTEAFF.

This chain connects TRBV5-1 to TRBJ2-2; TRBD1 is a possible D gene (5 bases). This CDR3 is built from 16 residues. Trimming took 1 base from V and 1 from J, leaving 11 bases between them. CDR1 and CDR2 (germline): SGHRS, YFSETQ. The CDR3 loop reads CASSLRPTGNTGELFF. The CDR3 coding sequence is TGCGCCAGCAGCTTGCGGCCCACAGGGAACACCGGGGAGCTGTTTTTT. Complete variable domain (other parts from reference TRBV5-1 and TRBJ2-2): KAGVTQTPRYLIKTRGQQVTLSCSPISGHRSVSWYQQTPGQGLQFLFEYFSETQRNKGNFPGRFSGRQFSNSRSEMNVSTLELGDSALYLCASSLRPTGNTGELFFGEGSRLTVL.

V is TRBV6-6 and J is TRBJ2-3; 8 nucleotides align to TRBD2. The CDR3 covers 14 residues. J was trimmed by 1 base and V by 11 bases; bases with no gene match: 8. Germline loops: CDR1 MNHNY, CDR2 SVGAGI (reference sequence). The CDR3 bases are TGTGCCGGGACTAGGACGGGGGGCACAGATACGCAGTATTTT. Its translation is CAGTRTGGTDTQYF.

V gene TRBV3-1 (or the pseudogene TRBV3-2) combines with J gene TRBJ2-7, with TRBD2 matching over 12 bases. V lost 0 bases to trimming and J lost 5 bases; unmatched junction nucleotides: 5. Germline CDR1 reads LGHDT; CDR2 reads YNNKEL (reference sequence). This CDR3 region has 16 residues. In nucleotides, the CDR3 is TGTGCCAGCAGCCAAGATGTCGGACTAGCGGGACACGAGCAGTACTTC. It yields the protein CASSQDVGLAGHEQYF.

This clone was seen a single time. V usage is TRBV5-1 and J usage is TRBJ1-4; the D is unclear. CDR3 length equals 15 residues. Germline assignment: CDR1 SGHRS and CDR2 YFSETQ. V was cut by 4 bases and J by 2 bases, with 12 bases left in between. The CDR3: CASSGEGRTNEKLFF. DNA for the CDR3: TGCGCCAGCAGCGGGGAGGGCAGGACTAATGAAAAACTGTTTTTT.

V usage is TRBV4-1 and J usage is TRBJ2-7, with D possibly being TRBD1 (5 bases). V dropped 0 bases and J dropped 6 bases, with 12 bases sitting between them. This CDR3 is 14 amino acids long. In germline, CDR1 is MGHRA, CDR2 YSYEKL. For the CDR3, the DNA is TGCGCCAGCAGCCAAGAGTCGACAGTCTCCGAGCAGTACTTC. Encoded protein: CASSQESTVSEQYF.

The chain joins TRBV7-8 to TRBJ2-1, with D perhaps TRBD2 (6 bases). The V gene lost 5 bases and the J gene lost 9 bases, with 14 bases spanning the gap. There are 13 residues in the CDR3. Germline lookup yields CDR1 SGHVS and CDR2 FQNEAQ. The CDR3: CASSHTSYGEQFF. The DNA for the CDR3 is TGTGCCAGCAGCCACACTAGCTATGGTGAGCAGTTCTTC.

J is TRBJ1-3 and V is TRBV28; tentatively, D is TRBD1 (5 bases). The CDR3 is 19 amino acids. V was shortened by 1 base and J by 1 base, with 20 bases between the two germline ends. From germline, CDR1 is MDHEN and CDR2 SYDVKM. CDR3 coding DNA: TGTGCCAGCAGTTTATTCGGGGGTCCCATCAGTTGGTCTGGAAACACCATATATTTT. Translating gives CASSLFGGPISWSGNTIYF.

V and J are TRBV30 and TRBJ2-5; possibly TRBD2 for D (5 bases). Germline V CDR1 and CDR2: GTSNPN, SVGIG (reference sequence). There are 13 residues in the CDR3. V lost 2 bases to trimming and J lost 2 bases, with 9 bases between them. The CDR3 sequence: CAWSRGQQETQYF. The DNA of the CDR3 is TGTGCCTGGAGTCGGGGTCAGCAAGAGACCCAGTACTTC. The full variable domain, completed using reference TRBV30 and TRBJ2-5, is SQTIHQWPATLVQPVGSPLSLECTVEGTSNPNLYWYRQAAGRGLQLLFYSVGIGQISSEVPQNLSASRPQDRQFILSSKKLLLSDSGFYLCAWSRGQQETQYFGPGTRLLVL.

This rearrangement joins TRBV5-4 to TRBJ2-7; D may be TRBD1 (6 bases). The V end was cut by 0 bases, the J end by 7 bases, with 11 bases between. Germline loops: CDR1 SGHNT, CDR2 YYREEE (reference sequence). The CDR3 is 13 residues long. CDR3 amino acids: CASSLAVGAEQYF. The CDR3 nucleotides are TGTGCCAGCAGCTTGGCCGTGGGGGCAGAGCAGTACTTC.

V usage is TRBV19 and J usage is TRBJ1-1; D ambiguous. V lost 6 bases and J 1 base, leaving 6 bases between the germline ends. The CDR3 extends over 12 amino acids. Looked up from germline, CDR1 is LNHDA and CDR2 is SQIVND (reference sequence). The CDR3 DNA reads as TGTGCCAGTAGAGACTGGAACACTGAAGCTTTCTTT. Its protein product is CASRDWNTEAFF. Filled out from reference TRBV19 and TRBJ1-1, the complete variable domain reads DGGITQSPKYLFRKEGQNVTLSCEQNLNHDAMYWYRQDPGQGLRLIYYSQIVNDFQKGDIAEGYSVSREKKESFPLTVTSAQKNPTAFYLCASRDWNTEAFFGQGTRLTVV.

This clone was picked up a small number of times. The chain links TRBV24-1 to TRBJ2-3; TRBD2 matches at 9 bases. CDR1 and CDR2 (germline): KGHDR, SFDVKD. With V trimmed by 3 bases and J by 0 bases, 12 bases remained unmatched. CDR3 length: 19 residues. Written as DNA, the CDR3 is TGTGCCACCAGTGATCCCTCGGTAGCGGGAGCGTTTAGCACAGATACGCAGTATTTT. It is translated as CATSDPSVAGAFSTDTQYF.

This chain uses TRBV19 with TRBJ2-7; D may be TRBD2 (6 bases). Trimming removed 0 bases at V and 2 bases at J, with 14 bases between. The CDR3 totals 16 residues. CDR1 and CDR2 (germline): LNHDA, SQIVND (reference sequence). CDR3 residues: CASSIDRREVTYEQYF. In nucleotides, the CDR3 is TGTGCCAGTAGTATAGATAGGAGGGAGGTTACCTACGAGCAGTACTTC.

The chain joins TRBV28 to TRBJ2-6, with a tentative D call TRBD2 (5 bases). V shed 3 bases and J shed 2 bases, with 8 bases lying between them. CDR1 and CDR2 from the germline V gene are MDHEN and SYDVKM. The CDR3 spans 15 residues. This CDR3 is CASSFLGAGANVLTF. The CDR3 region has the DNA TGTGCCAGCAGTTTTTTGGGAGCTGGGGCCAACGTCCTGACTTTC.

The chain has TRBV6-5 and TRBJ1-2; D not certain. Germline assignment: CDR1 MNHEY and CDR2 SVGAGI. V lost 4 bases, J lost 3 bases, and 9 bases lay in between. CDR3 length: 13 amino acids. The CDR3 DNA follows: TGTGCCAGCAGTTCCGATACTCACTATGGCTACACCTTC. Translation: CASSSDTHYGYTF.

This clone is a singleton in its sample. The chain links TRBV7-6 to TRBJ2-2; a weak D match, TRBD1 (6 bases). This CDR3 comprises 17 residues. Per germline, CDR1 SGHVS and CDR2 FNYEAQ. The V and J ends lost 1 base and 1 base respectively, with 13 bases between them. CDR3 loop: CASSLVRQGLNTGELFF. CDR3 DNA: TGTGCCAGCAGCTTAGTTCGGCAGGGGTTGAACACCGGGGAGCTGTTTTTT.

V and J are TRBV3-1 (or the pseudogene TRBV3-2) and TRBJ2-1; 13 positions match TRBD2. The CDR3 covers 16 residues. The V gene end was trimmed by 4 bases and the J gene end by 2 bases; junction bases not matched to a gene: 2. Germline CDR1 and CDR2: LGHDT and YNNKEL (reference sequence). The CDR3 loop is CASSLGLAGAYNEQFF. The CDR3 bases are TGTGCCAGCAGCCTTGGACTAGCGGGGGCCTACAATGAGCAGTTCTTC.

V usage is TRBV5-4 and J usage is TRBJ2-5; 7 positions match TRBD2. The ends lost 4 bases at V and 2 bases at J; junction bases unmatched: 5. CDR3 length: 14 amino acids. Germline values: CDR1 SGHNT, CDR2 YYREEE (reference sequence). CDR3 coding DNA: TGTGCCAGCAGCGCCGCGGGACTACAAGAGACCCAGTACTTC. Translating it yields CASSAAGLQETQYF.

The gene calls are TRBV11-3 and TRBJ1-2; 9 bases map to TRBD1. Trimming took 5 bases from V and 3 from J; bases not matched to a gene: 7. Germline V gene sequence: CDR1 SGHNT, CDR2 YENEEA. The length of the CDR3 is 15 residues. Written as DNA, the CDR3 is TGTGCCAGCAGCCCAGTGGGGACAGGGTACTATGGCTACACCTTC. This encodes CASSPVGTGYYGYTF.

The V call is TRBV3-1 (or the pseudogene TRBV3-2), the J call TRBJ2-7; possibly TRBD1 for D (5 bases). Germline CDR1 LGHDT, CDR2 YNNKEL (reference sequence). The CDR3 loop spans 14 amino acids. V was clipped by 2 bases and J by 1 base, with 9 bases between them. The CDR3 DNA reads as TGTGCCAGCAGCCAAACTACAGGTTCCTACGAGCAGTACTTC. It is translated as CASSQTTGSYEQYF.

The J gene is TRBJ2-5, the V gene TRBV14, with 9 nucleotides matching TRBD2. Germline trimming cut 0 bases from V and 1 base from J; bases unmatched to any gene: 6. Germline lookup yields CDR1 SGHDN and CDR2 FVKESK. The CDR3 spans 17 residues. The CDR3 sequence is CASSQEGSGGVQETQYF. The DNA for the CDR3 is TGTGCCAGCAGCCAAGAAGGTAGCGGGGGAGTCCAAGAGACCCAGTACTTC.

This clone appeared once. The J gene is TRBJ2-2, the V gene TRBV4-2; a weak D match, TRBD2 (6 bases). The CDR3 is 17 residues long. Germline V gene lookup returns CDR1 LGHNA and CDR2 YNFKEQ. V was pared by 3 bases and J by 2 bases, with 16 bases between. This chain's CDR3 is CASSHPMGGGNTGELFF. Here the CDR3 DNA reads TGTGCCAGCAGCCACCCGATGGGGGGAGGAAACACCGGGGAGCTGTTTTTT.

The V gene is TRBV20-1, the J gene TRBJ2-3; 9 nucleotides align to TRBD2. The germline V gene encodes CDR1 DFQATT and CDR2 SNEGSKA (reference sequence). The CDR3 runs 12 residues. V shed 3 bases, J shed 6 bases, and the junction held 1 base outside the gene matches. CDR3: CSASGLADTQYF. In DNA, the CDR3 is TGCAGTGCTAGTGGACTAGCGGATACGCAGTATTTT.

The chain links TRBV19 to TRBJ2-7; no definite D call. There are 14 residues in the CDR3. CDR1 is LNHDA and CDR2 is SQIVND in the germline V gene (reference sequence). V was trimmed by 3 bases and J by 2 bases, leaving 11 bases between them. For the CDR3, the DNA is TGTGCCAGTAGTATGTTCTCAGGCCCCTACGAGCAGTACTTC. Translation gives CASSMFSGPYEQYF.

The V call is TRBV5-1, the J call TRBJ1-6; 8 bases are shared with TRBD1. The trim removed 4 bases at V and 10 bases at J, leaving 10 bases unmatched. CDR3 length: 15 amino acids. The germline CDR1 and CDR2 sequences are SGHRS and YFSETQ. The CDR3 region has the DNA TGCGCCAGCAGCGAAGGACAGGGAACTATCTCACCCCTCCACTTT. Protein product: CASSEGQGTISPLHF.

The chain carries TRBV9 and TRBJ1-6; unclear D gene. Trimming stripped 0 bases from V and 14 bases from J, with 12 bases between. The CDR3 runs 13 residues. CDR1 and CDR2 (germline): SGDLS, YYNGEE. The CDR3 sequence: CASSVAPEEALHF. CDR3 DNA: TGTGCCAGCAGCGTAGCCCCGGAGGAGGCCCTCCACTTT.

V and J are TRBV6-4 and TRBJ2-7, with D perhaps TRBD1 (5 bases). Germline assignment: CDR1 MRHNA and CDR2 SNTAGT. The length of the CDR3 is 15 residues. Trimming cost V 6 bases and J 1 base, with 16 bases left between them. The CDR3 DNA reads as TGTGCCAGCAGCTGGGGCCCCGTAGTTTCCTACGAGCAGTACTTC. It codes for CASSWGPVVSYEQYF.

The V and J genes are TRBV30 and TRBJ1-1; D gene uncertain. Germline values: CDR1 GTSNPN, CDR2 SVGIG (reference sequence). V dropped 0 bases and J dropped 1 base, with 21 bases sitting between them. This CDR3 comprises 18 residues. Here the CDR3 DNA reads TGTGCCTGGAGTGTACGGAGGATAATAGGGCAGGCGAACACTGAAGCTTTCTTT. Encoded protein: CAWSVRRIIGQANTEAFF.

This sequence joins TRBV30 and TRBJ2-1, with 10 positions matching TRBD1. After removal of 2 bases from V and 7 bases from J, the junction contained 5 bases not matched to a gene. Per germline, CDR1 GTSNPN and CDR2 SVGIG (reference sequence). The CDR3 is 14 residues long. The CDR3 coding sequence is TGTGCCTGGAGTCTGACAGGGGGCGGAAATGAGCAGTTCTTC. This sequence encodes CAWSLTGGGNEQFF.